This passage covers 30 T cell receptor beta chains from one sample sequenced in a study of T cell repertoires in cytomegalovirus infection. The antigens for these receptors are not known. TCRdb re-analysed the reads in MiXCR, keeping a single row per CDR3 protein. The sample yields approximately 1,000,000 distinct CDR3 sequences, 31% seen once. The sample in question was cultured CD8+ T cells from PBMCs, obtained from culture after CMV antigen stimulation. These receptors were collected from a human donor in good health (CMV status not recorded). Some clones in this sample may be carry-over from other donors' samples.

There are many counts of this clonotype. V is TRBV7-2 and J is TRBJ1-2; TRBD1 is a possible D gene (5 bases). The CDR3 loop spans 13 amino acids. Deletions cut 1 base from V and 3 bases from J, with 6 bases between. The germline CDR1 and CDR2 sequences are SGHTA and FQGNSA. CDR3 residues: CASSLVGDYGYTF. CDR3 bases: TGTGCCAGCAGCTTAGTAGGGGACTATGGCTACACCTTC.

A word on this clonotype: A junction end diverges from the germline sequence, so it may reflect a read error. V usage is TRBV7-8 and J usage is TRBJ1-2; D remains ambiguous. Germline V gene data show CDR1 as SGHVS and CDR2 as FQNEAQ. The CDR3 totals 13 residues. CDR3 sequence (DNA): TGTGTCAGCAGCGACACCCAAAACTATGGCTACACCTTC. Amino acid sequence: CVSSDTQNYGYTF.

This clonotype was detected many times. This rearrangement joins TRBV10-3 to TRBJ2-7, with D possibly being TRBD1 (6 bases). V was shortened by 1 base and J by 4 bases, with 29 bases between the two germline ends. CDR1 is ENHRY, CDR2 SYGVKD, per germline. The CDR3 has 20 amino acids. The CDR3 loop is CAISEWISSYPGTPTYEQYV. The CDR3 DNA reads TGTGCCATCAGTGAGTGGATCTCAAGTTACCCCGGGACACCTACTTACGAGCAGTACGTC.

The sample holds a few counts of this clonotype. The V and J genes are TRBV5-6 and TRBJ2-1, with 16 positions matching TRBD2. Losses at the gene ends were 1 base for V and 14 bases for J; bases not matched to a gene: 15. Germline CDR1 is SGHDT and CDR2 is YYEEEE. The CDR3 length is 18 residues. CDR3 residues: CASSLLPPGLAGGPKEFF. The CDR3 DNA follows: TGTGCCAGCAGCTTGCTTCCACCGGGACTAGCGGGGGGGCCGAAGGAGTTCTTC.

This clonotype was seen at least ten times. CDR3 protein: CASPLDRGEYTGELFF. As DNA, the CDR3 is TGTGCCAGCCCCCTCGACAGGGGCGAGTACACCGGGGAGCTGTTTTTT. The chain uses TRBV7-2 and TRBJ2-2, with 8 bases aligning to TRBD1. The CDR3 is made up of 16 amino acids. CDR1 and CDR2 from the germline V gene are SGHTA and FQGNSA. The ends lost 8 bases at V and 3 bases at J; junction bases unmatched: 11.

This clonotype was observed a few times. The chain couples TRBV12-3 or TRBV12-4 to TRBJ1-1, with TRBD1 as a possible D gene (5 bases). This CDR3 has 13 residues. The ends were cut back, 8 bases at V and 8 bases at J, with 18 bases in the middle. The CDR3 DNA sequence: TGTGCCAGCGCCCCCGGGACGAACTTCGAAGCTTTCTTT. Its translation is CASAPGTNFEAFF.

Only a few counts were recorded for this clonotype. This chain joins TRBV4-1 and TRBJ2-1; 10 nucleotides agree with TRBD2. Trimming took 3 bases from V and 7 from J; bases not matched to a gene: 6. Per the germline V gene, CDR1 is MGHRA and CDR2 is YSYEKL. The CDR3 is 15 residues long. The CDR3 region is CASSHPAGGPNEQFF. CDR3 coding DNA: TGCGCCAGCAGCCATCCAGCGGGGGGGCCTAATGAGCAGTTCTTC.

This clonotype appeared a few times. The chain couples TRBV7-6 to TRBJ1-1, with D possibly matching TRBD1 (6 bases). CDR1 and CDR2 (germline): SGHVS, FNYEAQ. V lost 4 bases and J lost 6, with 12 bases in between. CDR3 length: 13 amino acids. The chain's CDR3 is CASSSTGMAEAFF. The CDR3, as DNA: TGTGCCAGCAGCTCAACAGGGATGGCTGAAGCTTTCTTT. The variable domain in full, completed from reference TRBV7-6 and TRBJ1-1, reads GAGVSQSPRYKVTKRGQDVALRCDPISGHVSLYWYRQALGQGPEFLTYFNYEAQQDKSGLPNDRFSAERPEGSISTLTIQRTEQRDSAMYRCASSSTGMAEAFFGQGTRLTVV.

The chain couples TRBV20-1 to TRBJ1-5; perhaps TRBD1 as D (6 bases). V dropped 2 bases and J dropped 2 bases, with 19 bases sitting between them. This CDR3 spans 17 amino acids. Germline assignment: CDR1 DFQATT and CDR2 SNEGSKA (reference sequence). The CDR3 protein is CSARTRWGALGNQPQHF. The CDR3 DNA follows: TGCAGTGCTAGAACAAGATGGGGGGCCTTAGGCAATCAGCCCCAGCATTTT.

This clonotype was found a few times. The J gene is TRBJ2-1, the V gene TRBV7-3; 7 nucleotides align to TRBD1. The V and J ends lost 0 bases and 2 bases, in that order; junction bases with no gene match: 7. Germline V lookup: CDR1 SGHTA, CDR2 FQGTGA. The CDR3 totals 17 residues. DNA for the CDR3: TGTGCCAGCAGCTTAACTCCTAACAGGGGTCCCTACAATGAGCAGTTCTTC. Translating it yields CASSLTPNRGPYNEQFF.

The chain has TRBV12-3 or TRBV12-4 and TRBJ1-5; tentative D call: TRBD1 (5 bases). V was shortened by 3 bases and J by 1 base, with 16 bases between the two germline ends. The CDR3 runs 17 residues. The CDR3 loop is CASSFRPGDPSNQPQHF. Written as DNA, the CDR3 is TGTGCCAGCAGTTTCCGGCCGGGGGATCCAAGCAATCAGCCCCAGCATTTT.

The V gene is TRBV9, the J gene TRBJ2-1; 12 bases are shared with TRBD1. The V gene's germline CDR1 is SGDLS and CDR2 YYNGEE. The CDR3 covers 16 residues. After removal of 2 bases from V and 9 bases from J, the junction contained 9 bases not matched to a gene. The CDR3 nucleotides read TGTGCCAGCAGCGTTACCCGGGGACAGGGGGCGGGTGAGCAGTTCTTC. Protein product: CASSVTRGQGAGEQFF.

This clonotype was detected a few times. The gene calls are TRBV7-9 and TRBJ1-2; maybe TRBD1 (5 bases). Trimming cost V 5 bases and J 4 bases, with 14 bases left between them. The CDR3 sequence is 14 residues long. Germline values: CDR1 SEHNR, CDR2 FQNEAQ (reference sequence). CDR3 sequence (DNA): TGTGCCAGCAGCCTACAGGATAGACCCTATGGCTACACCTTC. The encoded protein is CASSLQDRPYGYTF. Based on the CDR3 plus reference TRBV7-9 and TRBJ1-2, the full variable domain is DTGVSQNPRHKITKRGQNVTFRCDPISEHNRLYWYRQTLGQGPEFLTYFQNEAQLEKSRLLSDRFSAERPKGSFSTLEIQRTEQGDSAMYLCASSLQDRPYGYTFGSGTRLTVV.

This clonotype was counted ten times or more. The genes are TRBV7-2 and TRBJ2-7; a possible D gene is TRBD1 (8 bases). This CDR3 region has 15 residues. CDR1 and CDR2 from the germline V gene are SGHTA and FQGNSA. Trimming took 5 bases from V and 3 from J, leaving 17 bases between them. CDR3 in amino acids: CASSLPDRDYYEQYF. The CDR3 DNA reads TGTGCCAGCAGCCTCCCGGACAGGGACTACTACGAGCAGTACTTC.

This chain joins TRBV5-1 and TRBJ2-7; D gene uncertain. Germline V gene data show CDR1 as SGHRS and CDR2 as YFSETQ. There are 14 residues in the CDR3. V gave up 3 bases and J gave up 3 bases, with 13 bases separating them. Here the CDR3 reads CASSSGPTIYEQYF. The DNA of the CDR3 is TGCGCCAGCAGCTCCGGGCCCACCATCTACGAGCAGTACTTC.

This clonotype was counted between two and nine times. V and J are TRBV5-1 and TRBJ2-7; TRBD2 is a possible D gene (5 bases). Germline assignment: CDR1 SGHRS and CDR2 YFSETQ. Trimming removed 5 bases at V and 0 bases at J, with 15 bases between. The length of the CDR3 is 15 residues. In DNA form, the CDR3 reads TGCGCCAGCAGGCGCGAGACTACCGTCTCCTACGAGCAGTACTTC. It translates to CASRRETTVSYEQYF.

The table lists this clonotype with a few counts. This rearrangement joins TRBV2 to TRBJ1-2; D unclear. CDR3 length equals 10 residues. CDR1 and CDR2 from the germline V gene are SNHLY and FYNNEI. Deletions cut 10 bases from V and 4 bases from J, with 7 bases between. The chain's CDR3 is CATTLYGYTF. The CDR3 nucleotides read TGTGCCACCACTCTCTATGGCTACACCTTC.

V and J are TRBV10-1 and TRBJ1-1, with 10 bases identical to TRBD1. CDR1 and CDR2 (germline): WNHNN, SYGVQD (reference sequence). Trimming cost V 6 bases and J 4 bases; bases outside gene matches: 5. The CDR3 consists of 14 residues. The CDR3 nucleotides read TGCGCCAGCAGCCACGGGACAGGGGCCACTGAAGCTTTCTTT. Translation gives CASSHGTGATEAFF.

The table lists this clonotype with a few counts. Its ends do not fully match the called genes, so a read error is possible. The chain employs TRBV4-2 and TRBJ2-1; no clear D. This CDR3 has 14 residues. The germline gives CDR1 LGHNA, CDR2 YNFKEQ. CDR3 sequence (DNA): TGTGCCACCAGCCCCTCTGTCACCTACAATGAGCAGTTCTTC. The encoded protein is CATSPSVTYNEQFF.

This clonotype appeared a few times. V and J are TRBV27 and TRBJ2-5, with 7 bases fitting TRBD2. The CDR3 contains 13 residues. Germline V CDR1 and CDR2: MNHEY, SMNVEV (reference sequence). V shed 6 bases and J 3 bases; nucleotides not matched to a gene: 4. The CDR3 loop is CASRSLAEETQYF. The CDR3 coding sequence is TGTGCCAGCAGGTCTCTAGCGGAAGAGACCCAGTACTTC.

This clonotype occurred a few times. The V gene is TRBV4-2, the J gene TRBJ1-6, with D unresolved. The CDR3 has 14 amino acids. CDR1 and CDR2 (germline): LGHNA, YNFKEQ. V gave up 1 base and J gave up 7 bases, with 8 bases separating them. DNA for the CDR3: TGTGCCAGCAGCCAAGCCGGCGGCAATTCACCCCTCCACTTT. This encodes CASSQAGGNSPLHF.

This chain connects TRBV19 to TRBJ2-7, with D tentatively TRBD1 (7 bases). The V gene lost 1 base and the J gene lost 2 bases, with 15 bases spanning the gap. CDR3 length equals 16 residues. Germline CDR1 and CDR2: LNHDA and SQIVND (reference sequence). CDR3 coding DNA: TGTGCCAGTAGTATAGGCAAGACAGGGAGGACCTACGAGCAGTACTTC. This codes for CASSIGKTGRTYEQYF.

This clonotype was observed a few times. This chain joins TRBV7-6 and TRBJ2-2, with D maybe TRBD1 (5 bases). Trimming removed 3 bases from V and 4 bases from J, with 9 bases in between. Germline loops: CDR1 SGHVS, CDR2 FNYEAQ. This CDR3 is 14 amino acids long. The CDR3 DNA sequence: TGTGCCAGCAGCTTCAAGGGGCCCACCGGGGAGCTGTTTTTT. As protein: CASSFKGPTGELFF.

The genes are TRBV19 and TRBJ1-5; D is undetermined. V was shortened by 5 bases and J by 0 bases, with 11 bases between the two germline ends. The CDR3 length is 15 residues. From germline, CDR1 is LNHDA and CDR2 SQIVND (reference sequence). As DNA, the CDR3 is TGTGCCAGTAGTCGTGGGGAATATAGCAATCAGCCCCAGCATTTT. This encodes CASSRGEYSNQPQHF. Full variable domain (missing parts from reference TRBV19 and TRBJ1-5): DGGITQSPKYLFRKEGQNVTLSCEQNLNHDAMYWYRQDPGQGLRLIYYSQIVNDFQKGDIAEGYSVSREKKESFPLTVTSAQKNPTAFYLCASSRGEYSNQPQHFGDGTRLSIL.

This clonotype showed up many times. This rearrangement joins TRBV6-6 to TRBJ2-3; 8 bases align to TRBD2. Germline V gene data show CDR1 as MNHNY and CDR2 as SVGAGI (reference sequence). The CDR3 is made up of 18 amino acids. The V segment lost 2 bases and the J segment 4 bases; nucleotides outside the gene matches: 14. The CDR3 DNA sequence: TGTGCCAGCAGTTACACGGTTGAGGGACTAGGATACTCAGATACGCAGTATTTT. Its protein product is CASSYTVEGLGYSDTQYF.

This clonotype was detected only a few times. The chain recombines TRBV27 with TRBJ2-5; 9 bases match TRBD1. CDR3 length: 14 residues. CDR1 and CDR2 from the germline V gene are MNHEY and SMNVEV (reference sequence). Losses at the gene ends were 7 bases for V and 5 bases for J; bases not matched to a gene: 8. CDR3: CASNPGTGIETQYF. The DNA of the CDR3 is TGTGCCAGCAACCCAGGGACAGGGATCGAGACCCAGTACTTC.

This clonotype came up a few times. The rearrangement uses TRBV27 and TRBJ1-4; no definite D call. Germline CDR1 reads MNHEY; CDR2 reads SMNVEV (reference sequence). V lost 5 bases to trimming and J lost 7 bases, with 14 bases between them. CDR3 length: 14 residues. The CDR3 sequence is CASSPDPLTEKLFF. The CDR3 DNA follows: TGTGCCAGCAGTCCCGATCCTTTGACTGAAAAACTGTTTTTT.

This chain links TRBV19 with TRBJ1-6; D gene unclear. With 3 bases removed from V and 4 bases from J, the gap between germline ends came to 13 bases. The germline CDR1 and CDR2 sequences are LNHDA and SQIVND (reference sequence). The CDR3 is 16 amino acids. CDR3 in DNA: TGTGCCAGTAGTATCTCGTTTGGGGAATATAATTCACCCCTCCACTTT. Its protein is CASSISFGEYNSPLHF.

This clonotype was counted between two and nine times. The CDR3 spells CASSQVAGRTGELFF. For the CDR3, the DNA is TGCGCCAGCAGCCAAGTGGCTGGCCGGACCGGGGAGCTGTTTTTT. The chain recombines TRBV4-1 with TRBJ2-2; no clear D. Trimming removed 1 base from V and 5 bases from J, with 11 bases in between. CDR3 length: 15 residues. Germline loops: CDR1 MGHRA, CDR2 YSYEKL.

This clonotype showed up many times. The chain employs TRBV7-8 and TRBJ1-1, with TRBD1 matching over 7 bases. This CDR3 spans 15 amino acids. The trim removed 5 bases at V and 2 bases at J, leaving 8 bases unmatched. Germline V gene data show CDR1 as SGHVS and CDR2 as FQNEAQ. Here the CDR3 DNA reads TGTGCCAGCAGCCAACGACAGGGTTTAAACACTGAAGCTTTCTTT. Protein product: CASSQRQGLNTEAFF.